These 10 T cell receptor beta chains originate from one sample sequenced in a study of T-cell reconstitution after alpha-beta-depleted transplantation in children. Library preparation (for TCRbeta) was performed with unique molecular identifiers. TCRdb used MiXCR to reprocess the PCR reads, holding one entry per CDR3 protein. The sample includes approximately 630,000 distinct CDR3 sequences, 13% seen only once; the top ten take 0.79%. The source material was PBMCs, sampled before TCRalphabeta/CD19-depleted stem cell transplant. The receptors shown here come from a girl aged 2 to 10 with congenital amegakaryocytic thrombocytopenia, due to receive a stem cell transplant.

The rearrangement uses TRBV7-9 and TRBJ1-6; D gene uncertain. This CDR3 region has 15 residues. Germline V gene sequence: CDR1 SEHNR, CDR2 FQNEAQ (reference sequence). With 1 base removed from V and 8 bases from J, the gap between germline ends came to 12 bases. The CDR3 sequence is CASSLDGLSDSPLHF. In DNA, the CDR3 is TGTGCCAGCAGCTTAGACGGCCTGTCAGATTCACCCCTCCACTTT.

The chain links TRBV7-3 to TRBJ2-7; 14 positions agree with TRBD2. Trimming at V came to 6 bases and at J to 0 bases, leaving 10 bases not matched to a gene. Germline V gene data show CDR1 as SGHTA and CDR2 as FQGTGA. The CDR3 covers 18 residues. CDR3 sequence reads: CASRPTGTSGRSSYEQYF. In DNA, the CDR3 is TGTGCCAGCAGGCCTACCGGGACTAGCGGGAGAAGCTCCTACGAGCAGTACTTC.

This clonotype was seen at least ten times. The rearrangement uses TRBV7-2 and TRBJ2-3; 7 bases fit TRBD2. V shed 2 bases, J shed 1 base, and the junction held 9 bases outside the gene matches. Looked up from germline, CDR1 is SGHTA and CDR2 is FQGNSA. The CDR3 covers 17 residues. The CDR3 protein is CASSLRAREPGTDTQYF. In nucleotides, the CDR3 is TGTGCCAGCAGCTTAAGGGCGCGGGAGCCGGGCACAGATACGCAGTATTTT.

This clonotype was detected ten times or more. This chain connects TRBV20-1 to TRBJ2-2; D may match TRBD1 or TRBD2 (6 bases each). Germline values: CDR1 DFQATT, CDR2 SNEGSKA (reference sequence). V lost 8 bases and J 3 bases, leaving 13 bases between the germline ends. The CDR3 runs to 13 residues. CDR3 sequence: CSIAGTHTGELFF. CDR3 DNA sequence: TGCAGTATTGCGGGGACACACACCGGGGAGCTGTTTTTT.

The CDR3 protein is CASSFGVRGDGYTF. CDR3 coding DNA: TGTGCCAGCAGTTTTGGGGTTAGAGGCGATGGCTACACCTTC. This chain links TRBV12-3 or TRBV12-4 with TRBJ1-2; D is uncertain. Between the trimmed V and J ends, which lost 3 bases and 6 bases, there was a span of 14 bases. The CDR3 spans 14 residues.

CDR3 loop: CASSFYRQHGGTGELFF. CDR3 DNA sequence: TGCGCCAGCAGCTTCTACCGACAACATGGGGGCACCGGGGAGCTGTTTTTT. The V and J genes are TRBV5-1 and TRBJ2-2; D tentatively fits TRBD1 or TRBD2 (5 bases each). This CDR3 has 17 residues. Germline CDR1 is SGHRS and CDR2 is YFSETQ. Trimming left V 2 bases short and J 4 bases short, with 18 bases between.

Details on this clonotype: One base away lies a much larger clone, so this may be a sequencing read error. The conserved closing phenylalanine or tryptophan is absent in this CDR3, likely reflecting a read error. The chain employs TRBV7-6 and TRBJ2-1; 7 bases agree with TRBD2. The trim removed 2 bases at V and 5 bases at J, leaving 3 bases unmatched. This CDR3 contains 14 residues. CDR1 is SGHVS, CDR2 FNYEAQ, per germline. DNA for the CDR3: TGTGCCAGCAGCTTATACGGGACTAACAATGAGCAGTTCCTC. It translates to CASSLYGTNNEQFL.

The J gene is TRBJ2-1, the V gene TRBV7-6, with a tentative D call TRBD1 (5 bases). CDR1 and CDR2 (germline): SGHVS, FNYEAQ. Trimming took off 5 bases at V and 6 bases at J, with 14 bases between the two ends. CDR3 length equals 14 residues. The CDR3 DNA is TGTGCCAGCAGCCCAATGCCAGGGTCCAATGAGCAGTTCTTC. Translation gives CASSPMPGSNEQFF. The full variable domain, its missing parts supplied by reference TRBV7-6 and TRBJ2-1, is GAGVSQSPRYKVTKRGQDVALRCDPISGHVSLYWYRQALGQGPEFLTYFNYEAQQDKSGLPNDRFSAERPEGSISTLTIQRTEQRDSAMYRCASSPMPGSNEQFFGPGTRLTVL.

This chain links TRBV7-2 with TRBJ2-3, with TRBD2 matching over 10 bases. Trimming cost V 5 bases and J 4 bases; bases outside gene matches: 12. In germline, CDR1 is SGHTA, CDR2 FQGNSA. This CDR3 has 17 residues. This CDR3 is CASSPRIAGGGADTQYF. In nucleotides, the CDR3 is TGTGCCAGCAGCCCAAGAATAGCGGGAGGTGGGGCAGATACGCAGTATTTT. Based on the CDR3 plus reference TRBV7-2 and TRBJ2-3, the full variable domain is GAGVSQSPSNKVTEKGKDVELRCDPISGHTALYWYRQSLGQGLEFLIYFQGNSAPDKSGLPSDRFSAERTGGSVSTLTIQRTQQEDSAVYLCASSPRIAGGGADTQYFGPGTRLTVL.

This clonotype was counted at least ten times. The chain links TRBV12-3 or TRBV12-4 to TRBJ1-4, with unresolved D. The CDR3 contains 15 residues. The V and J ends lost 4 bases and 4 bases respectively, with 13 bases between them. CDR3 in amino acids: CASSSSQAYNEKLFF. CDR3 nucleotide sequence: TGTGCCAGCAGTTCCAGTCAGGCTTATAATGAAAAACTGTTTTTT.